The T cell receptor (beta chain) described here comes from a study of blood T cell repertoires in COVID-19. Overall study context: Sources were T cells, B-cell-depleted T cells, or PBMCs; the material itself was cDNA or gDNA.

Ages ranged from about 18 to 89 years, with residence in approximately 23 US areas. In the original workflow: Reference gene primer amplification in the assay estimated nucleated cell counts. Libraries were prepared by immunoSEQ multiplex PCR; TCRdb keeps only in-frame clonotypes and omits some of them. V and J calls and clone size follow that table, whereas D and trimming were derived from the DNA. The profile shows 300,000 to 400,000 clones, 65% to 90% of them singletons. This clone was observed a handful of times. The TCR sequence derives from a woman aged 40-49 years with acute COVID-19. The sequenced sample consisted of PBMCs or T cells enriched from blood (not recorded which).

The DNA of the CDR3 is TGTGCCAGCTCACCTCAGGAGGCAGGGGCCTACGAGCAGTACTTC. As protein: CASSPQEAGAYEQYF. The V call is TRBV18, the J call TRBJ2-7; D may be TRBD1 (6 bases). Trimming took off 3 bases at V and 2 bases at J, with 14 bases between the two ends. The length of the CDR3 is 15 residues. Germline assignment: CDR1 KGHSH and CDR2 LQKENI.